This TCR beta chain derives from a study of T cell responses to AZD1222 COVID-19 vaccine. Study outcomes and limitations: Sampled repertoires all dated from after the peak T cell response. At study baseline, merely six AZD1222 recipients were seropositive. CD4 TCRs linked to vaccination spanned spike, dominating at 160-218 and 743-854.

This CDR3 is built from 18 residues. Note on this clone: Antigen unknown.

Sequenced by immunoSEQ multiplex PCR; TCRdb stores in-frame clones only, minus some. The profile shows 100,000 to 120,000 clones, 70% to 90% of them singletons. V usage is TRBV21-1 and J usage is TRBJ2-6; TRBD1 is the table's D call and was not checked against the DNA. TRBV21-1 is a known pseudogene. The receptor comes from an adult in good health. Sequences were derived from peripheral blood, sampled on day 0 of AZD1222 vaccination. The CDR3 loop is CASSPGVRGGAGANVLTF. The CDR3 bases are TGTGCCAGCAGCCCGGGAGTCAGAGGGGGCGCCGGGGCCAACGTCCTGACTTTC.